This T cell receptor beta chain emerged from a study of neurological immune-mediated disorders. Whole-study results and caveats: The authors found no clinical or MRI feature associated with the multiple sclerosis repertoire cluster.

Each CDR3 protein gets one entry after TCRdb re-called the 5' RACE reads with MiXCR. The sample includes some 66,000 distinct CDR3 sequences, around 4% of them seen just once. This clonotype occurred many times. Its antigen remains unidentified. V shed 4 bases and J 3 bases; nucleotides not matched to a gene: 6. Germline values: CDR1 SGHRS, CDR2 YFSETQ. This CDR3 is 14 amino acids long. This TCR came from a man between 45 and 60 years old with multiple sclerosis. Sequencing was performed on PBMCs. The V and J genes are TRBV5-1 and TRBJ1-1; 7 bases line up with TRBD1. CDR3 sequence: CASSGQTGDTEAFF. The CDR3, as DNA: TGCGCCAGCAGCGGTCAAACAGGGGACACTGAAGCTTTCTTT.